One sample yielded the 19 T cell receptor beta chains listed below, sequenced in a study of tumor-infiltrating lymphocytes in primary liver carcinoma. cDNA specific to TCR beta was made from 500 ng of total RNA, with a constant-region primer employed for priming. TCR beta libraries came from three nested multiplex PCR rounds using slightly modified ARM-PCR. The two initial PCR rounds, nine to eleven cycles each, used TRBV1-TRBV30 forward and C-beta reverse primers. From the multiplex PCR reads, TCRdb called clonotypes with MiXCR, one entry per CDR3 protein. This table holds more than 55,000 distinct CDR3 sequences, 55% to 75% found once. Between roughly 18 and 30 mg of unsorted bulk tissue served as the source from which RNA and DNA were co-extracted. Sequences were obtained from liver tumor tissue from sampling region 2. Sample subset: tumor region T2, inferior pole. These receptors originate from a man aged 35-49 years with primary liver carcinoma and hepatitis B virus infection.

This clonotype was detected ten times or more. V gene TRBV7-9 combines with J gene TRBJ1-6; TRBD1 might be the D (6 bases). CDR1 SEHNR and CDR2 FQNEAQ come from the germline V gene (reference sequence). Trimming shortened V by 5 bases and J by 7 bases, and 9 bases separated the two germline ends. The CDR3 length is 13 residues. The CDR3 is CASSPTGNSPLHF. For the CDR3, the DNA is TGTGCCAGCAGCCCCACAGGGAATTCACCCCTCCACTTT.

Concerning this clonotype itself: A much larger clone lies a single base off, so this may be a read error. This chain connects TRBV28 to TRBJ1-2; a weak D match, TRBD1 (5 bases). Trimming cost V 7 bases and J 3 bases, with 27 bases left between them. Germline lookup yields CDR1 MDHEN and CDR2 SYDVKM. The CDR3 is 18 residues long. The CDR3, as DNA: TGTGCCAGCAACACTCGTTGGGGGGGGGTGTCGGGGGACTATGGCTACACCTTC. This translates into CASNTRWGGVSGDYGYTF.

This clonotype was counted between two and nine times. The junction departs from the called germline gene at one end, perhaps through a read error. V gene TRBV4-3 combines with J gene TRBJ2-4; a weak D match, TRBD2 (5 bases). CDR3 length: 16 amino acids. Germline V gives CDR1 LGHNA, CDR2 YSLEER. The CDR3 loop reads CASSQGGSLAKNIQHF. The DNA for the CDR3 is TGCGCGAGCAGCCAAGGTGGCAGCCTAGCCAAAAACATTCAGCACTTC.

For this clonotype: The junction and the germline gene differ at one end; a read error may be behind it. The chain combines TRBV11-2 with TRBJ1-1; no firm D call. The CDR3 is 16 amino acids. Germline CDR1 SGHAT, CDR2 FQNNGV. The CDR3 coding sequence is TGTGCCAGCAGCCCATCCGGAGGGTTGGTGAACATTGAAGCTTTCTTT. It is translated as CASSPSGGLVNIEAFF.

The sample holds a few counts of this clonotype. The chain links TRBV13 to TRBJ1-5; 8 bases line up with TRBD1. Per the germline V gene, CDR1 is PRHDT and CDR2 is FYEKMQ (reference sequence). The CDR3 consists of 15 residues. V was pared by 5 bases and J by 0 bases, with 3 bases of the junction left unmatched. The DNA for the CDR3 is TGTGCCAGCAGCCGGGGGACAGGTAGCAATCAGCCCCAGCATTTT. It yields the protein CASSRGTGSNQPQHF. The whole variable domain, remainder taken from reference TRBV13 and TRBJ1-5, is AAGVIQSPRHLIKEKRETATLKCYPIPRHDTVYWYQQGPGQDPQFLISFYEKMQSDKGSIPDRFSAQQFSDYHSELNMSSLELGDSALYFCASSRGTGSNQPQHFGDGTRLSIL.

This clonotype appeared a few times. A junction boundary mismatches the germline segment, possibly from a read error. CDR3: CASSYPDRSSYNGQLF. CDR3 DNA: TGTGCCAGCAGTTACCCGGACAGGAGCTCCTACAATGGGCAGCTCTTC. This chain uses TRBV6-2 or TRBV6-3 with TRBJ2-1; 7 bases match TRBD1. CDR3 size: 16 residues. Germline loops: CDR1 MNHEY, CDR2 SVGEGT.

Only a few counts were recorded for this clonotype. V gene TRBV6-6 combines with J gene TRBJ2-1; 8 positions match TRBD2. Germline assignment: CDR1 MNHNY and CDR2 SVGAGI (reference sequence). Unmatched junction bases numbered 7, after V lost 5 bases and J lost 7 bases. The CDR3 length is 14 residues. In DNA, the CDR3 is TGTGCCAGCAGTACGGGACTAGAGGGTAATGAGCAGTTCTTC. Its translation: CASSTGLEGNEQFF.

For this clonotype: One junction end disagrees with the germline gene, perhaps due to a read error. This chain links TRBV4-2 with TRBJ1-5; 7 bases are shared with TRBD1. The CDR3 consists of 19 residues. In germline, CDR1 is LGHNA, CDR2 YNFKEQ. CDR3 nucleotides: TGTGTCAGCGACCAAGGGGAGGGGTCGGGACAGCTTAGCAATCAGCCCCAGCATTTT. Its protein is CVSDQGEGSGQLSNQPQHF.

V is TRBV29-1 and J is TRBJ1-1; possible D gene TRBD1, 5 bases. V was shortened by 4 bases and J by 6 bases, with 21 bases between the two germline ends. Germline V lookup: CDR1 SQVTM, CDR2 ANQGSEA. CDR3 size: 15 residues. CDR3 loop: CSVGPGCGMAAEAFF. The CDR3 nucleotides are TGCAGCGTTGGTCCAGGGTGTGGTATGGCCGCTGAAGCTTTCTTT. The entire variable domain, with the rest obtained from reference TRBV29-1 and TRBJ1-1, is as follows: SAVISQKPSRDICQRGTSLTIQCQVDSQVTMMFWYRQQPGQSLTLIATANQGSEATYESGFVIDKFPISRPNLTFSTLTVSNMSPEDSSIYLCSVGPGCGMAAEAFFGQGTRLTVV.

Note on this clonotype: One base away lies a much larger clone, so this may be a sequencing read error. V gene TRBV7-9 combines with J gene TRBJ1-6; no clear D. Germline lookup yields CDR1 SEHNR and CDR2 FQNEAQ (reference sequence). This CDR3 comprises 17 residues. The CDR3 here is CGSSDSSSNFDNSPLHF. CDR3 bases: TGTGGCAGCAGCGATAGTTCCTCTAACTTCGATAATTCACCCCTCCACTTT. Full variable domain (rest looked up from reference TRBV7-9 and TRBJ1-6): DTGVSQNPRHKITKRGQNVTFRCDPISEHNRLYWYRQTLGQGPEFLTYFQNEAQLEKSRLLSDRFSAERPKGSFSTLEIQRTEQGDSAMYLCGSSDSSSNFDNSPLHFGNGTRLTVT.

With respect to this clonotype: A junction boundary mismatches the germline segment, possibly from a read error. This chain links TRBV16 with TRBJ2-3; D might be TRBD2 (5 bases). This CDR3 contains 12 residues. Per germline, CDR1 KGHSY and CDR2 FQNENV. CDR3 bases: TGTGACAGCAGCCGGATGTTGGGAGAACAGTATTTT. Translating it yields CDSSRMLGEQYF. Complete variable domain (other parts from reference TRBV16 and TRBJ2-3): GEEVAQTPKHLVRGEGQKAKLYCAPIKGHSYVFWYQQVLKNEFKFLISFQNENVFDETGMPKERFSAKCLPNSPCSLEIQATKLEDSAVYFCDSSRMLGEQYFGPGTRLTVL.

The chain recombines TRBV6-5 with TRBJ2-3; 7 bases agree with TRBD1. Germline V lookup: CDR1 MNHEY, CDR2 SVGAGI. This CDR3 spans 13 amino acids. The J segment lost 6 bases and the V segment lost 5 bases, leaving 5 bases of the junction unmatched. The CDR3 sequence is CASSQGVGDTQYF. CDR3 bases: TGTGCCAGCAGTCAGGGGGTCGGGGATACGCAGTATTTT.

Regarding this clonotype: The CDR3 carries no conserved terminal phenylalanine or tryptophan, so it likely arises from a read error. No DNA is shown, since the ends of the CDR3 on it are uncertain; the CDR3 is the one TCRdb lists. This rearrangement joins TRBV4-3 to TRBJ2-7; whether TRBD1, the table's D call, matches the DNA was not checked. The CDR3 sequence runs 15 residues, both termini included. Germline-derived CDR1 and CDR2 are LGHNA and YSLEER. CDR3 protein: CASSQDTGTADAEYI.

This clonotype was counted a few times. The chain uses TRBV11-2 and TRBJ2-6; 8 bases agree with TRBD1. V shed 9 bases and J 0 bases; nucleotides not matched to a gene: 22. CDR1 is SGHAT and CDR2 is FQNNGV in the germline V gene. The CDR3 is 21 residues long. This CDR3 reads CASRMGGDRGISLSGANVLTF. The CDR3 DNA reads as TGTGCCAGTCGCATGGGGGGAGACAGGGGCATTTCCCTCTCTGGGGCCAACGTCCTGACTTTC.

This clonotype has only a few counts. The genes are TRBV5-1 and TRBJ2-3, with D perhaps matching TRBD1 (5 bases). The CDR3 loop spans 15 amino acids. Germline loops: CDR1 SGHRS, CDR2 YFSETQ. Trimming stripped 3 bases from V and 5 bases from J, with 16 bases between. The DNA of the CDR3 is TGCGCCAGCAGCTCGACATGGGGCGAACGAGATACGCAGTATTTT. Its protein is CASSSTWGERDTQYF. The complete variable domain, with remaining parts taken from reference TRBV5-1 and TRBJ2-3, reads KAGVTQTPRYLIKTRGQQVTLSCSPISGHRSVSWYQQTPGQGLQFLFEYFSETQRNKGNFPGRFSGRQFSNSRSEMNVSTLELGDSALYLCASSSTWGERDTQYFGPGTRLTVL.

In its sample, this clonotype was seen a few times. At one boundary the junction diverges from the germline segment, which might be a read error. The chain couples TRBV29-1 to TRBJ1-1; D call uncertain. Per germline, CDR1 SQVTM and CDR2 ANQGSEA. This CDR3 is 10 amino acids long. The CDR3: CSVRNTEVFF. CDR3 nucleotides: TGTAGCGTTAGGAACACTGAAGTTTTCTTT. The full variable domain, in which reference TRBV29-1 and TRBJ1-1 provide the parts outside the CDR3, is SAVISQKPSRDICQRGTSLTIQCQVDSQVTMMFWYRQQPGQSLTLIATANQGSEATYESGFVIDKFPISRPNLTFSTLTVSNMSPEDSSIYLCSVRNTEVFFGQGTRLTVV.

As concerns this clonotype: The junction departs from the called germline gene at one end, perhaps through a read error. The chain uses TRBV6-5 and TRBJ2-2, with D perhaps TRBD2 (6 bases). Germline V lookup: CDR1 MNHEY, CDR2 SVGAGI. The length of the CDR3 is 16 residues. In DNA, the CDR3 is TGTGCCAGCTGTTACTCCCTAGGGCTGGCCGGCGGGGAGCTATTTTTT. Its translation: CASCYSLGLAGGELFF.

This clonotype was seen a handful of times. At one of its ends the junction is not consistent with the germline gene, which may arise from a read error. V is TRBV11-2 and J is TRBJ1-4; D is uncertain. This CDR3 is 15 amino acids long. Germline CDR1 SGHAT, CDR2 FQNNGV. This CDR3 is CASSSDGFANEKLSF. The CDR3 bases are TGTGCCAGTAGCTCAGACGGGTTCGCTAATGAAAAACTGTCTTTT.

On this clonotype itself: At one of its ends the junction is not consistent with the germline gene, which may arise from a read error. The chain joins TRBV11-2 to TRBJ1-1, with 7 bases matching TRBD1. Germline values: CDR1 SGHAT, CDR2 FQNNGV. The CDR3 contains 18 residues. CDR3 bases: TGTGCCGGCGGCCGCAGACATCTAGGGGACAGCGGTAACACGGAAGCTTTCTTT. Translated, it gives CAGGRRHLGDSGNTEAFF.